This TCR beta chain was recovered during a study of blood T cell repertoires in COVID-19. Repertoires were generated with immunoSEQ multiplex PCR, while TCRdb's copy carries only in-frame clones and drops some. This table holds nearly 400,000 clones, about 90% found once. Two negative PCRs, clearance, or symptom resolution characterized the recovered Cohort 3 donors. CDR1 and CDR2 (germline): SGHVS, FNYEAQ. V shed 5 bases, J shed 4 bases, and the junction held 9 bases outside the gene matches. This CDR3 region has 16 residues. Sequencing was performed on PBMCs or T cells enriched from blood (not recorded which). This receptor was obtained from a woman between 25 and 40 years old who had recovered from COVID-19. The chain uses TRBV7-6 and TRBJ2-1; 9 bases map to TRBD2. CDR3 residues: CASSPKAGGSYNEQFF. CDR3 nucleotide sequence: TGTGCCAGCAGCCCCAAGGCGGGAGGGTCTTACAATGAGCAGTTCTTC. Full variable domain (remainder filled in from reference TRBV7-6 and TRBJ2-1): GAGVSQSPRYKVTKRGQDVALRCDPISGHVSLYWYRQALGQGPEFLTYFNYEAQQDKSGLPNDRFSAERPEGSISTLTIQRTEQRDSAMYRCASSPKAGGSYNEQFFGPGTRLTVL.